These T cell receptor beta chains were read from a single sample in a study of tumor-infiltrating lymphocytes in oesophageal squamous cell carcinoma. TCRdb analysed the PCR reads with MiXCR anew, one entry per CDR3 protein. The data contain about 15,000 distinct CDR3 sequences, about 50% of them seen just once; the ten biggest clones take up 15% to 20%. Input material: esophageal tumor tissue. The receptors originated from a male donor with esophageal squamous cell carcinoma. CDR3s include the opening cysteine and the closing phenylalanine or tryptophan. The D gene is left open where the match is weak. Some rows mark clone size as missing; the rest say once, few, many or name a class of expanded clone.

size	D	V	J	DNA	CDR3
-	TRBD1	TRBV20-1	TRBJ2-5	TGCAGTGCTAGAGATGGGGACAGCCAACAAGAGACCCAGTACTTC	CSARDGDSQQETQYF
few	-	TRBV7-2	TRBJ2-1	TGTGCCAGCAGCTTAGCGAGGGTCGGGGGTACGGGCTCCTACAATGAGCAGTTCTTC	CASSLARVGGTGSYNEQFF
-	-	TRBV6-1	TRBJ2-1	TGTGCCAGCACCAGGTCGGCTCGGCAGTTCTTC	CASTRSARQFF
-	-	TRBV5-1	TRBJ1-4	TGCGCCAGCAGCTGGGTCGCTGGGTCTAATGAAAAACTGTTTTTT	CASSWVAGSNEKLFF
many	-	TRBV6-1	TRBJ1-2	TGTGCCAGCAGTTCGACCGACAGGTTTCTCCTTGGCTACACCTTC	CASSSTDRFLLGYTF
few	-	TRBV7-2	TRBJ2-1	TGTGCCAGCAGCTTTGACCCCTCCTACAATGAGCAGTTCTTC	CASSFDPSYNEQFF
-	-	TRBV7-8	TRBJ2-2	TGTGCCAGCAGCTTCATGAGGAACACCGGGGAGCTGTTTTTT	CASSFMRNTGELFF
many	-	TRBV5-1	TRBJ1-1	TGCGCCAGCAGTCCTGGGACACCGAACACTGAAGCTTTCTTT	CASSPGTPNTEAFF
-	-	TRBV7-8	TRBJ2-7	TGTGCCAGCAGTGGGGACTGGCGGGGATCCTACGAGCAGTACTTC	CASSGDWRGSYEQYF
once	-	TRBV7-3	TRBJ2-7	TGTGCCAGCAGCTCGGGACCAACCTACGAGCAGTACTTC	CASSSGPTYEQYF
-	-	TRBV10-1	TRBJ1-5	TGCGCCAGCCCCGAGGGGTTTCAGCCCCAGCATTTT	CASPEGFQPQHF
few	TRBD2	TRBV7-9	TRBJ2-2	TGTGCCAGCAGACCTACTAGCGGGGGGGCGAACACCGGGGAGCTGTTTTTT	CASRPTSGGANTGELFF
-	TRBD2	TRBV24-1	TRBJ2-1	TGTGCCACCTCCGGGACTAGCGGGAGGGGGACCTACAATGAGCAGTTCTTC	CATSGTSGRGTYNEQFF
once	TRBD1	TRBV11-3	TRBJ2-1	TGTGCCACTAACCGGGACAGCGTGGTCAATGAGCAGTTCTTC	CATNRDSVVNEQFF
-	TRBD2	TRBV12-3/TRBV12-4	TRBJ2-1	TGTGCCAGCAGTACCGGGACTAGCGGGGTATCCTACAATGAGCAGTTCTTC	CASSTGTSGVSYNEQFF
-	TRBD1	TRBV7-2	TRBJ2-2	TGTGCCAGCAGCCCCGGGACAGGTTTAACCGGGGAGCTGTTTTTT	CASSPGTGLTGELFF
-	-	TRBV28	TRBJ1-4	TGTGCCAGCAGTTTAATTTCCGGGGCCATTAATGAAAAACTGTTTTTT	CASSLISGAINEKLFF
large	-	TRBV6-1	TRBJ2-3	TGTGCCAGCAGCACGACGGGTCGGAGATTGGCTACGCAGTATTTT	CASSTTGRRLATQYF
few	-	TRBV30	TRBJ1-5	TGTGCCTGGAGTAGGGGGGCGGGCAATCAGCCCCAGCATTTT	CAWSRGAGNQPQHF
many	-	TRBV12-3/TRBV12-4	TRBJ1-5	TGTGCCAGCAGTTTTACAGGGTCTCAGCCCCAGCATTTT	CASSFTGSQPQHF
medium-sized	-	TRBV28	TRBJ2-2	TGTGCCAGCAGAATCCTAGACAGCGCGAACACCGGGGAGCTGTTTTTT	CASRILDSANTGELFF
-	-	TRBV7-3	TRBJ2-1	TGTGCCAGCTCCATCAGGGGCTCCTACAATGAGCAGTTCTTC	CASSIRGSYNEQFF
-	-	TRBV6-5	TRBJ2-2	TGTGCCAGCATCGGGACCGGGGAGCTGTTTTTT	CASIGTGELFF
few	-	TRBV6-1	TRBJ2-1	TGTGCCAGCAGTCCTAAGGGAGCGGAGTTTAACAATGAGCAGTTCTTC	CASSPKGAEFNNEQFF
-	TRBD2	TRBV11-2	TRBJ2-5	TGTGCCAGCAGCTTAGGAAATAGCGGGCTTGGTTCAGAGACCCAGTACTTC	CASSLGNSGLGSETQYF
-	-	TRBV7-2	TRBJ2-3	TGTGCCAGCAGCCCCCCATCTTCTGGCCGAGATACGCAGTATTTT	CASSPPSSGRDTQYF
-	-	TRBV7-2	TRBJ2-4	TGTGCTAGCAGCTTATCCTTTTTAAACATTCAGTACTTC	CASSLSFLNIQYF
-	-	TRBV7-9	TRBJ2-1	TGTGCCAGCAGACCTGCCGCCGGGCCCGCACGCAATGAGCAGTTCTTC	CASRPAAGPARNEQFF
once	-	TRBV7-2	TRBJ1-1	TGTGCCAGCAGCCTAAGATCAGGAGTCGAAGCTTTCTTT	CASSLRSGVEAFF
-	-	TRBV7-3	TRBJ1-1	TGTGCCAGCAGCTCAAACGGGAACACTGAAGCTTTCTTT	CASSSNGNTEAFF
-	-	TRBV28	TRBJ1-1	TGTGCCAGCAGTGGACGGTCTGAAGCTTTCTTT	CASSGRSEAFF
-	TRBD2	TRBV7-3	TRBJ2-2	TGTGCCAGCAGCCCTCGGGCGGGACTAGCTTCCGGGGAGCTGTTTTTT	CASSPRAGLASGELFF
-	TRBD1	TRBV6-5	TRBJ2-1	TGTGCCAGCAGTCAACGGACGACAGGGAACTACAATGAGCAGTTCTTC	CASSQRTTGNYNEQFF